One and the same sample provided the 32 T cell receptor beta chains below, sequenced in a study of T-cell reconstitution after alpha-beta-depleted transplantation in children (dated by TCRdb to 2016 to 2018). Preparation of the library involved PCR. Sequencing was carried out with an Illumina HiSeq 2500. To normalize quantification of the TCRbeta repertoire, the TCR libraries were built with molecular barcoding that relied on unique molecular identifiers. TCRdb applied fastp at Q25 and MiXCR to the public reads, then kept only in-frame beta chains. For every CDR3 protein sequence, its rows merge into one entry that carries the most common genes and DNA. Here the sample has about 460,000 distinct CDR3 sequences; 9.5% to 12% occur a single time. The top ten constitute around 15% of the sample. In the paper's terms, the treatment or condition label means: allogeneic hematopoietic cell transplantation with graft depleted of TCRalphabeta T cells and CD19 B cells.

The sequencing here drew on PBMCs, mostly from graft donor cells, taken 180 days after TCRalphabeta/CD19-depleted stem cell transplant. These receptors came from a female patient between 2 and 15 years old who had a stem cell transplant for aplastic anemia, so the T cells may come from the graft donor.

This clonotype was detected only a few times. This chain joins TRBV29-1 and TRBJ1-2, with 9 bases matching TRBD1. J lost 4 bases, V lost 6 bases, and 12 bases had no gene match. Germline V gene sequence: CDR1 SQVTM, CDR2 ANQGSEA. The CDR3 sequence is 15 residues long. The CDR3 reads CSVGGQGPIFYGYTF. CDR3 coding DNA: TGCAGCGTCGGGGGACAGGGTCCAATTTTCTATGGCTACACCTTC.

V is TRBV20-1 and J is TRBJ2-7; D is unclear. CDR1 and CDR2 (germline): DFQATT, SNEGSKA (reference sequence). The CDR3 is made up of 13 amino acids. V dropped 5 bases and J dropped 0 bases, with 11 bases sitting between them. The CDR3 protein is CSAAPIYSYEQYF. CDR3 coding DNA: TGCAGTGCTGCCCCTATATACTCCTACGAGCAGTACTTC.

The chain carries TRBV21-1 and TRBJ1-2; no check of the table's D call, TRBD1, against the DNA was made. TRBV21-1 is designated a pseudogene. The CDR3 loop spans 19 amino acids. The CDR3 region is CASSKALRTAGDSNYGYTF. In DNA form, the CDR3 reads TGTGCCAGCAGCAAAGCGCTAAGGACAGCCGGGGATTCTAACTATGGCTACACCTTC.

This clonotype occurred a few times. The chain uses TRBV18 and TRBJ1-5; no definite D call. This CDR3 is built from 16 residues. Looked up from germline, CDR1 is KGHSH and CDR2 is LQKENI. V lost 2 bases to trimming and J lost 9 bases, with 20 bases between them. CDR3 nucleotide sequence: TGTGCCAGCTCACCATCGGGCCACGGGCCCTCCACGCCCCAGCATTTT. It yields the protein CASSPSGHGPSTPQHF.

The CDR3 loop is CSVELDGEQFF. The CDR3 DNA reads TGCAGCGTTGAACTGGACGGCGAGCAGTTCTTC. The rearrangement uses TRBV29-1 and TRBJ2-1; unclear D gene. The CDR3 is made up of 11 amino acids. In germline, CDR1 is SQVTM, CDR2 ANQGSEA. V was trimmed by 2 bases and J by 10 bases, leaving 9 bases between them.

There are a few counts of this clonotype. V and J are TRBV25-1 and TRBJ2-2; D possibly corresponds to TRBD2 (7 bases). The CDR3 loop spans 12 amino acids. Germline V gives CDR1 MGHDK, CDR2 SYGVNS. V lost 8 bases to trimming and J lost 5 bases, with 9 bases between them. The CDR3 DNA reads TGTGCCAGCGGGAGGGGGACCGGGGAGCTGTTTTTT. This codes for CASGRGTGELFF.

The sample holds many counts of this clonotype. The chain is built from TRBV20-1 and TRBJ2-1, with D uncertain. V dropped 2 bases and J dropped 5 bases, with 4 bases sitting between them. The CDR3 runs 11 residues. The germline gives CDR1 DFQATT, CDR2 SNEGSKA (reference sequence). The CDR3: CSARPNNEQFF. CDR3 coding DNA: TGCAGTGCTAGACCCAACAATGAGCAGTTCTTC.

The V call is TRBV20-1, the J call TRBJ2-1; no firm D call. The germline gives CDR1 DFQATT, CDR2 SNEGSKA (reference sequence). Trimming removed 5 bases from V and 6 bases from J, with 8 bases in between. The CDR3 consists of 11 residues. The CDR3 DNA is TGCAGTGCTCCCTCTCCCAATGAGCAGTTCTTC. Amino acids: CSAPSPNEQFF.

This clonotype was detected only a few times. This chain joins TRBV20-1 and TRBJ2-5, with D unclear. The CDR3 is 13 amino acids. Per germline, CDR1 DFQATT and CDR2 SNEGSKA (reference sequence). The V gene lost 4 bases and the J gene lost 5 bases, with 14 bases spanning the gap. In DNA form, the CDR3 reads TGCAGTGCTATACGGCCCACTTGGGAGACCCAGTACTTC. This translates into CSAIRPTWETQYF.

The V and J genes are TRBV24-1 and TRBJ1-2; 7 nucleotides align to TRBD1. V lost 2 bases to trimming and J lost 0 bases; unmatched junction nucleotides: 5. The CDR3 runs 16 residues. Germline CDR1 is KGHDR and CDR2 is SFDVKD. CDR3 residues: CATSDSGTVTNYGYTF. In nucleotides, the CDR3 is TGTGCCACCAGTGATTCCGGGACAGTTACTAACTATGGCTACACCTTC.

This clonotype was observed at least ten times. Here the CDR3 DNA reads TGCGCCAGCAGCTTGCCACTACTGACAGATACGCAGTATTTT. Protein sequence: CASSLPLLTDTQYF. The J gene is TRBJ2-3, the V gene TRBV5-1; D ambiguous. Looked up from germline, CDR1 is SGHRS and CDR2 is YFSETQ. V was shortened by 1 base and J by 3 bases, with 9 bases between the two germline ends. The CDR3 is 14 amino acids.

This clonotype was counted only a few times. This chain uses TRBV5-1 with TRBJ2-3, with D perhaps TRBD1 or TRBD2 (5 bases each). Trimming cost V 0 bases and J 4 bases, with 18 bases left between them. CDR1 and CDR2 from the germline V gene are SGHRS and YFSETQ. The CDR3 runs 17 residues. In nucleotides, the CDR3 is TGCGCCAGCAGCTTGGAGGTCGGGCCGAGGGGCCCAGATACGCAGTATTTT. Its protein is CASSLEVGPRGPDTQYF.

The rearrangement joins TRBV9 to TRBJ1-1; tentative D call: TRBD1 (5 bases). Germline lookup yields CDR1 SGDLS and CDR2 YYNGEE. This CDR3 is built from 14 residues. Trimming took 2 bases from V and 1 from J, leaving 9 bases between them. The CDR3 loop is CASSVSGSNTEAFF. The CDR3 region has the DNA TGTGCCAGCAGCGTTTCAGGGTCGAACACTGAAGCTTTCTTT. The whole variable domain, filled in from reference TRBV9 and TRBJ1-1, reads DSGVTQTPKHLITATGQRVTLRCSPRSGDLSVYWYQQSLDQGLQFLIQYYNGEERAKGNILERFSAQQFPDLHSELNLSSLELGDSALYFCASSVSGSNTEAFFGQGTRLTVV.

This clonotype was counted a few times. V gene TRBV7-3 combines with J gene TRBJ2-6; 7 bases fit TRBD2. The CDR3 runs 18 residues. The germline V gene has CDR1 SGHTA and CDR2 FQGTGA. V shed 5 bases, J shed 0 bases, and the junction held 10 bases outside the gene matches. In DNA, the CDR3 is TGTGCCAGCAGCAAGGGGCTAGCGGAAAGCTCTGGGGCCAACGTCCTGACTTTC. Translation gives CASSKGLAESSGANVLTF.

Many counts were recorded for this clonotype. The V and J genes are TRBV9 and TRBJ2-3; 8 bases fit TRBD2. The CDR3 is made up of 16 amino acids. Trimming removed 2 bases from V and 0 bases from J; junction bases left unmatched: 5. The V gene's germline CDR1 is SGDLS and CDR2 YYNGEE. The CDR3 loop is CASSVGAGVSTDTQYF. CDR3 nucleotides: TGTGCCAGCAGCGTGGGAGCGGGAGTAAGCACAGATACGCAGTATTTT.

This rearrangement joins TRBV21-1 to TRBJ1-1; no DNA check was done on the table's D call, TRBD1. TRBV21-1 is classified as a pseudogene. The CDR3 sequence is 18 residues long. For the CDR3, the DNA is TGTGCCAGCAGCAATACCAACCGGGACAGGGGGACGAACACTGAAGCTTTCTTT. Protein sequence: CASSNTNRDRGTNTEAFF.

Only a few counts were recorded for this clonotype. CDR3 DNA: TGCGCCAGCAGCCAAGTGCCTGAGGGAAGGAACACTGAAGCTTTCTTT. It encodes CASSQVPEGRNTEAFF. V usage is TRBV4-1 and J usage is TRBJ1-1; no definite D call. The CDR3 is 16 residues long. V dropped 1 base and J dropped 1 base, with 13 bases sitting between them. Germline lookup yields CDR1 MGHRA and CDR2 YSYEKL.

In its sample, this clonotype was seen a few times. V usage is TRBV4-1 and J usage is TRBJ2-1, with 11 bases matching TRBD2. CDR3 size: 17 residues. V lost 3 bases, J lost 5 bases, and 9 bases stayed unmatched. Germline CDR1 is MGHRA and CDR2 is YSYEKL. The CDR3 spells CASSHEQLAGVDNEQFF. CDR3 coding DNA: TGCGCCAGCAGCCACGAACAACTAGCGGGAGTCGACAATGAGCAGTTCTTC.

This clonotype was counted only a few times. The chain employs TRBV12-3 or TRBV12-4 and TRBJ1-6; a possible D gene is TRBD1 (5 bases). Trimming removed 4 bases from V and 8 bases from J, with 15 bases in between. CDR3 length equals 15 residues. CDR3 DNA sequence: TGTGCCAGCAGTTCCCGCTGGGGGGGGGATTCACCCCTCCACTTT. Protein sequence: CASSSRWGGDSPLHF.

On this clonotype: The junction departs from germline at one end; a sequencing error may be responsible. The CDR3 sequence is CATSRLETTAYEQYF. For the CDR3, the DNA is TGTGCCACCAGCAGATTGGAGACAACTGCCTACGAGCAATACTTC. The rearrangement uses TRBV15 and TRBJ2-7, with D unclear. The CDR3 extends over 15 amino acids. Germline CDR1 LNHNV, CDR2 YYDKDF (reference sequence).

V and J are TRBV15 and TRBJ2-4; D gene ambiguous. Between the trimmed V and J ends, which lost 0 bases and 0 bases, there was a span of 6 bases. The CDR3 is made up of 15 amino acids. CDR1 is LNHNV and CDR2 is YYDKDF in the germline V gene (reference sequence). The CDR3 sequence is CATSRDSLAKNIQYF. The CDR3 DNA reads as TGTGCCACCAGCAGAGATTCCTTAGCCAAAAACATTCAGTACTTC.

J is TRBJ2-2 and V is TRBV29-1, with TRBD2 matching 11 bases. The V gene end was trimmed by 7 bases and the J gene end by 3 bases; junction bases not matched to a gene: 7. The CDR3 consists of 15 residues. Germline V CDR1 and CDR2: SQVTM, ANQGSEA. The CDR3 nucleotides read TGCAGCGCCGTACTAGCGGGAGAACACACCGGGGAGCTGTTTTTT. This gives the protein CSAVLAGEHTGELFF.

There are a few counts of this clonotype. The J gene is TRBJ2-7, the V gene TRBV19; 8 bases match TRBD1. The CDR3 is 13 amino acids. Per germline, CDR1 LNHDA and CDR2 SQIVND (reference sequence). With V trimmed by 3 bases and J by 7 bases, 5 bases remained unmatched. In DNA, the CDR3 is TGTGCCAGTAGTATGGACAGGGACGAGGAGCAGTACTTC. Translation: CASSMDRDEEQYF.

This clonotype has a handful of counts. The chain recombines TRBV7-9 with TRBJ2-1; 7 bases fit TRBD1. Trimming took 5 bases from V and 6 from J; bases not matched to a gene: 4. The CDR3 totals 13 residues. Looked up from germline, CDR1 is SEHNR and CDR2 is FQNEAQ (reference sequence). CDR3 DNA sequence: TGTGCCAGCAGCACGGGACAGCCCAATGAGCAGTTCTTC. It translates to CASSTGQPNEQFF.

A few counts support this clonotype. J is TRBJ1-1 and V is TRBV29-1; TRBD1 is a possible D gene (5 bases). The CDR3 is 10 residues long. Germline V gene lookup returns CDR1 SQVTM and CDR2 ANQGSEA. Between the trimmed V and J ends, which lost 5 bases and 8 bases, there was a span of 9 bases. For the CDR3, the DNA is TGCAGCGTTATACAGGAAGAAGCTTTCTTT. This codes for CSVIQEEAFF. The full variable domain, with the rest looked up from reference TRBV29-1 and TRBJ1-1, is SAVISQKPSRDICQRGTSLTIQCQVDSQVTMMFWYRQQPGQSLTLIATANQGSEATYESGFVIDKFPISRPNLTFSTLTVSNMSPEDSSIYLCSVIQEEAFFGQGTRLTVV.

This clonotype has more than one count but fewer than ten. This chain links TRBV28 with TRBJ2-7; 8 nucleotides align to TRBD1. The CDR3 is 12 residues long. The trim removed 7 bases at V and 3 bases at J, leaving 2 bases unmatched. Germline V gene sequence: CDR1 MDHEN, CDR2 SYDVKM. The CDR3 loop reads CASIGTGYEQYF. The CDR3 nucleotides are TGTGCCAGCATCGGGACAGGCTACGAGCAGTACTTC.

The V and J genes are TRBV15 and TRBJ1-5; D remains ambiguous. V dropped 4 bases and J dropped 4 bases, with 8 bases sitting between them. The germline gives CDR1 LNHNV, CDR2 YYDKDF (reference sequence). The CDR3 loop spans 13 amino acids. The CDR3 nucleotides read TGTGCCACCAGCATCAAAGAAAATCAGCCCCAGCATTTT. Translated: CATSIKENQPQHF. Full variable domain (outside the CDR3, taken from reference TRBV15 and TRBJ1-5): DAMVIQNPRYQVTQFGKPVTLSCSQTLNHNVMYWYQQKSSQAPKLLFHYYDKDFNNEADTPDNFQSRRPNTSFCFLDIRSPGLGDTAMYLCATSIKENQPQHFGDGTRLSIL.

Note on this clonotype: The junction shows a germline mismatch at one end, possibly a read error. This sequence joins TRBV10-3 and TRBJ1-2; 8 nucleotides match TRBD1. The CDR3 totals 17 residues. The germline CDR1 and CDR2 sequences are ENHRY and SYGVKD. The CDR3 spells CASSRVDRASWDYGYTF. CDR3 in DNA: TGTGCCAGCAGTCGAGTGGACAGGGCATCATGGGACTATGGCTACACCTTC.

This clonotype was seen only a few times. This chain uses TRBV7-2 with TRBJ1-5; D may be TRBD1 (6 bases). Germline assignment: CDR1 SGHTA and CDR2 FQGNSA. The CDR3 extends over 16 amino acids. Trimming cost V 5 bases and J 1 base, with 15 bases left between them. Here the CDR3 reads CASSPREGGSNQPQHF. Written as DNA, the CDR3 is TGTGCCAGCAGCCCTCGGGAGGGGGGCAGCAATCAGCCCCAGCATTTT. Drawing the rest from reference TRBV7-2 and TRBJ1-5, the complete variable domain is GAGVSQSPSNKVTEKGKDVELRCDPISGHTALYWYRQSLGQGLEFLIYFQGNSAPDKSGLPSDRFSAERTGGSVSTLTIQRTQQEDSAVYLCASSPREGGSNQPQHFGDGTRLSIL.

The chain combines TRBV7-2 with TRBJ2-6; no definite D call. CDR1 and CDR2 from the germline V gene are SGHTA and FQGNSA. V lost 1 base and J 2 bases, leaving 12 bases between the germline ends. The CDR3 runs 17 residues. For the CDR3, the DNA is TGTGCCAGCAGCTTAGTATCCCGACCGACTGGGGCCAACGTCCTGACTTTC. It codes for CASSLVSRPTGANVLTF.

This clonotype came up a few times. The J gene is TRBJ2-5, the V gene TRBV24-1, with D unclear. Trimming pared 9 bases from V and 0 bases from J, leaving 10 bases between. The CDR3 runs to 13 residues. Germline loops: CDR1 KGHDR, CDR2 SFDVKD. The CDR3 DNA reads TGTGCCACCCTACTCAGGCACCAAGAGACCCAGTACTTC. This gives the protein CATLLRHQETQYF.

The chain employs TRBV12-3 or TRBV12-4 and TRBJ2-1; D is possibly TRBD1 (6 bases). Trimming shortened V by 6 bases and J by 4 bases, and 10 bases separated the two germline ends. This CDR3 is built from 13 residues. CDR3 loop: CASSTRGYNEQFF. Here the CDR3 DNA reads TGTGCCAGCAGCACTAGGGGGTACAATGAGCAGTTCTTC.